This TCR beta chain was obtained from a study of blood T cell repertoires in COVID-19. This table comes from immunoSEQ multiplex PCR, and its TCRdb copy is limited to in-frame clones, with some not included. The top ten hold roughly 12% of the sample, which has some 200,000 clones, about 84% seen once. CDR1 and CDR2 (germline): SGHAT, FQNNGV. This CDR3 has 13 amino acids. The V end was cut by 5 bases, the J end by 12 bases, with 17 bases between. The genes are TRBV11-2 and TRBJ2-1, with a weak D call TRBD2 (6 bases). The receptor's source is a human donor in a cohort sampled during active COVID-19. Source material: peripheral blood. In nucleotides, the CDR3 is TGTGCCAGCAGCCCCCAAAAGTCAGCGGGGCAGTTCTTC. It encodes CASSPQKSAGQFF.